The text below deals with one T cell receptor (beta chain). Its antigen remains unidentified. The input lacks base qualities; no much larger clone sits a single base away. These data come from a study of shared clonotypes between healthy human individuals (dated by TCRdb to 2020 to 2021). For the study in its entirety: The cohort comprised a couple of women and a few men aged 18 to 49 years. For each donor, CD4 naive and CD4 memory were each run on three plates, CD8 naive on two plates, and CD8 memory on one plate. The study deeply sequenced blood TCR repertoires of five healthy adults to estimate repertoire size and the extent of clonotype sharing between individuals. To increase sequencing depth and limit assay-specific biases, TCR repertoire library preparation and sequencing were carried out by different laboratories using diverse techniques. Per donor, leukapheresis produced somewhere between about 0.94 and 9 billion PBMCs.

For the CD8 naive samples, CD45RO-negative cells were positively selected for CCR7, yielding a CD45RA+CCR7+ population from which TemRA cells were excluded. The donors were healthy, HIV-negative adults with no recently reported acute infections or vaccinations. Every donor was a Caucasian adult living in Nashville, Tennessee, USA. Blood was collected by leukapheresis, and PBMCs were isolated by Ficoll-Histopaque density gradient centrifugation and then cryopreserved in liquid nitrogen vapor phase. Analytical flow cytometry was used to check the purity and quantity of every magnetically sorted T cell population. Genomic DNA was isolated from every sorted fraction and measured by UV absorbance on a Nanodrop 2000c. The CDR3 runs 16 residues from the cysteine to the phenylalanine. This entry keeps only the CDR3 DNA: 48 bases, framed from base 1. V and J are trimmed by 2 bases and 4 bases, and the gene matches miss 2 bases of the junction. CDR1 and CDR2 were assigned from the germline V gene (reference sequence) as MNHEY and SMNVEV.

Using the deep immunoSEQ assay, TCR CDR3 regions were amplified from genomic DNA by multiplex PCR. For each cell subset, the extracted genomic DNA was distributed evenly across all wells of several immunoSEQ 96-well plates, and each plate served as one replicate. For sorted subsets, each replicate PCR was loaded with 150 to 250 ng genomic DNA, equivalent to 30,000 or so T cell genomes. Purified libraries were measured with a Qubit 3.0 fluorometer, size-checked on a Bioanalyzer 2100, and measured again with the KAPA Library Quantification kit. Each immunoSEQ 96-well plate was sequenced on its own single-read 150-cycle Illumina NextSeq 550 flow cell. The original pipeline was this. Because the immunoSEQ output included only junctional sequences and no quality scores, the filtering could not be the same as the filtering used for full-length reads. To assign V/J genes and CDR3, sequences were annotated against IMGT germline references using PyIR, a Python wrapper for IgBLAST v1.9. Reads were filtered out if the reads had weak V/J assignments (E-value above 1e-6), no CDR3, stop codons, out-of-frame junctions, or ambiguous translated residues. A V3J clonotype was defined by an identical inferred V gene, J gene, and CDR3 amino acid sequence. Percentage overlap between repertoires was computed as shared unique clonotypes divided by the size of the smaller repertoire. Richness of each repertoire was evaluated using RTK rarefaction, the Chao1 estimator, and Recon v2.1 estimates of unobserved clonotypes. OLGA was used to compute generation probabilities for all TCRbeta clonotypes that the gDNA method yielded from a handful of donors. Imported from immuneACCESS, the table was reduced by TCRdb to in-frame sequences with V and J called. These copies leave out some clones; in studies compared against another copy, an unresolved V gene accounts for under half, and the cause of the remainder is not known. From that table come the V and J calls and clone size; the DNA was used to work out D and trimming. Present in this sample are hundreds of thousands of clones, roughly 98% of which were seen just once. The ten largest clones take up 0.25% to 0.35% of the sample.

The paper as a whole reports these results and caveats: Across a handful of donors, around 5% of naive CD4, roughly 3.3% of naive CD8, 2.3% of memory CD4, and 0.4% to 0.45% of memory CD8 clonotypes were shared. Even with the large sequencing depth, rarefaction of the sorted-subset datasets indicated that sequencing was incomplete. Based on pairwise subsampling, the degree of clonotype sharing among donors was expected to be affected by sequencing depth. The genetic and exposure-history diversity represented was limited by the small number of donors. Higher generation probabilities were observed for clonotypes shared by all four sorted-subset donors than for non-shared clonotypes. Naive subsets generally had larger estimated clonotype richness than memory subsets. Sampling was restricted to blood, and TCR repertoires in tissues likely differ from the TCR repertoires found in blood.

The receptor's source is a young man in good health. The sequenced sample was naive CD8+ T cells sorted from blood. In the paper's terms, the cell subset or site label means: CD45RA+CCR7+. The V gene is TRBV27 and the J gene is TRBJ2-1; 13 bases in the middle match TRBD2. The bases are TGTGCCAGCAGTTTAAAACTAGCGGGAGGGTACAATGAGCAGTTCTTC. Translated, this gives CASSLKLAGGYNEQFF.